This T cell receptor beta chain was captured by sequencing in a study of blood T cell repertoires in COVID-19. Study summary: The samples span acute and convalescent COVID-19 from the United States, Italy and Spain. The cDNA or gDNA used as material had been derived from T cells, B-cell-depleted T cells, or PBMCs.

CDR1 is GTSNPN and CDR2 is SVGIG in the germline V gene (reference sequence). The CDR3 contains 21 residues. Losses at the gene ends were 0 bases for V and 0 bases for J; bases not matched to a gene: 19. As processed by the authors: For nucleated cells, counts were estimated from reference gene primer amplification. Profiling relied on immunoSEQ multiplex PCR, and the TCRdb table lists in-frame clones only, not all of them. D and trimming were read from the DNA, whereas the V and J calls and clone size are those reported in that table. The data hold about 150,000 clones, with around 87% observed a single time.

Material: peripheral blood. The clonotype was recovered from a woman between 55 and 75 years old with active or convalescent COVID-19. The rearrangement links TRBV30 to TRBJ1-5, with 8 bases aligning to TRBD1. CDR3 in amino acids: CAWSVSGDRLAQVHSNQPQHF. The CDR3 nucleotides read TGTGCCTGGAGTGTATCCGGGGACAGGTTGGCCCAGGTTCATAGCAATCAGCCCCAGCATTTT. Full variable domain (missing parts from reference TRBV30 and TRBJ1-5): SQTIHQWPATLVQPVGSPLSLECTVEGTSNPNLYWYRQAAGRGLQLLFYSVGIGQISSEVPQNLSASRPQDRQFILSSKKLLLSDSGFYLCAWSVSGDRLAQVHSNQPQHFGDGTRLSIL.